Included here is one T cell receptor (beta chain) sequence, with context. This clonotype was seen more than once but under ten times. This receptor's antigen is unknown. No quality values exist for individual bases; no much larger clone is one base distant. These data originate in a study of glioma-infiltrating T cells (dated by TCRdb to 2015 to 2016). Background on the whole study: Glioma tissue, non-neoplastic brain tissue and matched peripheral blood mononuclear cells were used as sources from which TCR alpha- and beta-chain repertoires were sequenced. To measure how far tissue and blood T-cell populations diverged, each tissue-infiltrating repertoire was compared against the peripheral blood repertoire of the same patient. Three low-grade glioma patients, several primary glioblastoma patients, and three non-glioma patients who contributed non-neoplastic brain tissue made up the paired cohort.

TCR alpha and beta CDR3 regions were amplified with the iRepertoire nested amplicon-rescue multiplex PCR (arm-PCR) platform from RNA. The input for one-step reverse transcription and amplification was about 90-400 ng of tissue mRNA or PBMC total RNA. After bead purification, a secondary multiplex PCR added Illumina adapters, and libraries were gel-purified between 200 and 400 bp. Demultiplexing relied on internal 6-nucleotide barcodes carried by the libraries. Libraries were sequenced on an Illumina MiSeq with 2x220 or 2x250 nucleotide paired-end reads. On the study's bioinformatics: Paired reads were merged with FLASH 1.2.11 and aligned to the GRCh37 human genome with BWA-MEM before extracting TRA and TRB reads. An IMGT-derived reference of cassette sequences and CDR3 motifs, with pseudogenes included, was used for V and J assignment. Three-frame translation of reads was performed, and productive CDR3s were defined as those with a C...FGXG motif and no stop codons. Clonotypes were defined as unique combinations of V-J cassette pair and CDR3 amino acid sequence. Reads were filtered by Hamming distance, with the threshold set by the sequence error rate of each sample in mapped regions. The public reads were reprocessed in TCRdb via fastp at Q25 and MiXCR, keeping in-frame beta chains. Records with the same CDR3 protein are collapsed into one entry carrying the most frequent genes and DNA. These V and J calls rely on TCRdb rather than the paper's analysis. The sample table lists around 130,000 distinct CDR3 sequences, about 22% of them with a count of one. Around a quarter of the sample is taken by the ten largest.

Summary of the overall study and its limitations: VJ-independent divergence between tissue and blood was below expectation in non-neoplastic patients but above expectation in all gliomas, especially low-grade gliomas. Group comparisons were based on small numbers of patients: three non-neoplastic, three low-grade glioma and seven to nine glioblastoma patients. Very few CDR3 sequences were found to be shared between tissue and blood, and this scarcity was attributed to high CDR3 diversity and limited sampling.

Sequenced: glioma tissue, nonneoplastic brain tissue, or PBMCs (not recorded which). This sequence originates from a human donor with low-grade glioma or glioblastoma, undergoing nonglioma brain surgery, or in good health (not recorded which).

DNA sequence: TGCGCCAGCAGCCGCGGACAGGGGGACTACGAGCAGTACGTC. Translated, this is CASSRGQGDYEQYV. In this chain, TRBV5-1 is recombined with TRBJ2-7; 10 central bases correspond to TRBD1. V is cut back by 4 bases and J by 3 bases, with 4 bases in the junction unmatched. Sequences SGHRS (CDR1) and YFSETQ (CDR2) are obtained from the germline V gene. From its cysteine to its valine, the CDR3 spans 14 amino acids. Here the CDR3 DNA is all that survives: 42 bases in frame from base 1.